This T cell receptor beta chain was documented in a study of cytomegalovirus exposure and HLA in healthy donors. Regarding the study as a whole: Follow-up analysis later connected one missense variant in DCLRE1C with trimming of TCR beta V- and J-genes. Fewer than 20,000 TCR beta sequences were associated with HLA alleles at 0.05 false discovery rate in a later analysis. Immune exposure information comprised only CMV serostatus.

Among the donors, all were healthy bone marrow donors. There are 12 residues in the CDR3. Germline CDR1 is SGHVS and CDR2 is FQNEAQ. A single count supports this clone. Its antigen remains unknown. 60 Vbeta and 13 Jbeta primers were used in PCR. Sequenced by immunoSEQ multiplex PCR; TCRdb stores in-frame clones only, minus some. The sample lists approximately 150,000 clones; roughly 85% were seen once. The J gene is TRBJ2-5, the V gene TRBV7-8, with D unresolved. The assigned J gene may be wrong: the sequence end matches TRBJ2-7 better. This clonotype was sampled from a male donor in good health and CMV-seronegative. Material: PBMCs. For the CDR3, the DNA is TGTGCCAGCAGAGAAGCCCACTACGAGCAGTACTTC. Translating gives CASREAHYEQYF.